This T cell receptor (beta chain) originates from a study of cytomegalovirus exposure and HLA in healthy donors. A note on this clone: Its antigen is unidentified.

Study-wide results and caveats: Cytomegalovirus status, reportedly, was diagnosed with high specificity and sensitivity by the classifier. A missense DCLRE1C variant was associated with V- and J-gene trimming of TCR beta chains in a later analysis, and an independent cohort replicated the association. The study reported that TCR beta sequences accurately predicted HLA-A and HLA-B alleles in most subjects.

The CDR3 extends over 18 amino acids. J gave up 4 bases and V 3 bases, and 11 bases lay outside the gene matches. Looked up from germline, CDR1 is SGHRS and CDR2 is YFSETQ. This PCR relied on a set of 60 Vbeta primers and 13 Jbeta primers. Repertoires were generated with immunoSEQ multiplex PCR, while TCRdb's copy carries only in-frame clones and drops some. The table lists some 150,000 clones, approximately 8.9% of them singletons. The genes are TRBV5-1 and TRBJ2-1; 12 bases are shared with TRBD2. Sample: PBMCs. This TCR was sampled from a woman in her thirties or forties in good health and CMV-seropositive. As DNA, the CDR3 is TGCGCCAGCAGCTCGACGACTAGCGGGGGCCTAAGTTACAATGAGCAGTTCTTC. It is translated as CASSSTTSGGLSYNEQFF.